The 10 T cell receptor beta chains below come from one sample, sequenced in a study of T cell changes during pregnancy in multiple sclerosis. TCRdb's copy holds only in-frame clones and misses some; the assay was immunoSEQ multiplex PCR. The sample records tens of thousands of clones, roughly 89% being singletons. Sequenced material: peripheral blood, taken in the second trimester of pregnancy. Every receptor here comes from a female donor with multiple sclerosis, enrolled in a pregnancy study.

The V gene is TRBV10-3, the J gene TRBJ2-1; TRBD2 agrees at 9 bases. This CDR3 comprises 16 residues. V trimming: 0 bases; J trimming: 5 bases; junction bases outside the gene matches: 5. Germline assignment: CDR1 ENHRY and CDR2 SYGVKD. The CDR3 sequence is CAISESASGVDNEQFF. DNA of the CDR3: TGTGCCATCAGTGAGTCGGCTAGCGGGGTAGACAATGAGCAGTTCTTC.

J is TRBJ1-2 and V is TRBV18; D unresolved. The CDR3 extends over 15 amino acids. The germline gives CDR1 KGHSH, CDR2 LQKENI. V lost 2 bases and J lost 5, with 15 bases in between. CDR3 sequence (DNA): TGTGCCAGCTCACCATGGCAGAACAGCCTTTATGGCTACACCTTC. Encoded protein: CASSPWQNSLYGYTF.

CDR3 coding DNA: TGTGCCAGCAGCTTACTAGGCACAGATACGCAGTATTTT. It yields the protein CASSLLGTDTQYF. The gene calls are TRBV13 and TRBJ2-3; no clear D gene. The V and J ends lost 2 bases and 1 base respectively, with 4 bases between them. CDR1 and CDR2 from the germline V gene are PRHDT and FYEKMQ (reference sequence). The CDR3 consists of 13 residues.

The chain recombines TRBV11-2 with TRBJ1-1; D not certain. The CDR3 contains 14 residues. V lost 1 base and J lost 1, with 7 bases in between. Germline assignment: CDR1 SGHAT and CDR2 FQNNGV. This CDR3 is CASSLVVRNTEAFF. In DNA form, the CDR3 reads TGTGCCAGCAGCTTAGTAGTTCGGAACACTGAAGCTTTCTTT. The full variable domain, with the rest looked up from reference TRBV11-2 and TRBJ1-1, is EAGVAQSPRYKIIEKRQSVAFWCNPISGHATLYWYQQILGQGPKLLIQFQNNGVVDDSQLPKDRFSAERLKGVDSTLKIQPAKLEDSAVYLCASSLVVRNTEAFFGQGTRLTVV.

This clone was seen a handful of times. J is TRBJ2-1 and V is TRBV6-5; 7 bases match TRBD2. CDR1 is MNHEY, CDR2 SVGAGI, per germline. Trimming removed 0 bases from V and 0 bases from J; junction bases left unmatched: 2. There are 16 residues in the CDR3. The CDR3 DNA reads TGTGCCAGCAGTTACTCCTGGGGGGGCTCCTACAATGAGCAGTTCTTC. Residues: CASSYSWGGSYNEQFF.

V gene TRBV15 combines with J gene TRBJ2-7, with a possible D match to TRBD1 (5 bases). The V and J ends lost 0 bases and 5 bases respectively, with 11 bases between them. Germline loops: CDR1 LNHNV, CDR2 YYDKDF (reference sequence). This CDR3 has 14 amino acids. The CDR3 nucleotides are TGTGCCACCAGCAGAGACAGGGTTATGGACGAGCAGTACTTC. It is translated as CATSRDRVMDEQYF.

The rearrangement links TRBV27 to TRBJ2-7; TRBD2 is a possible D gene (5 bases). The germline V gene has CDR1 MNHEY and CDR2 SMNVEV (reference sequence). Trimming shortened V by 4 bases and J by 6 bases, and 7 bases separated the two germline ends. The CDR3 has 11 amino acids. For the CDR3, the DNA is TGTGCCAGCAGTTCTACTAGCGAGCAGTACTTC. Residues: CASSSTSEQYF.

The V gene is TRBV6-5, the J gene TRBJ1-1, with no clear D. V was cut by 4 bases and J by 0 bases, with 9 bases left in between. CDR3 length equals 14 residues. Germline V gene data show CDR1 as MNHEY and CDR2 as SVGAGI. The CDR3 is CASSSQQMNTEAFF. The CDR3 bases are TGTGCCAGCAGTTCGCAACAGATGAACACTGAAGCTTTCTTT.

The sample holds one count of this clone. The chain has TRBV27 and TRBJ1-1; no definite D call. The V gene lost 3 bases and the J gene lost 1 base, with 9 bases spanning the gap. Germline lookup yields CDR1 MNHEY and CDR2 SMNVEV (reference sequence). CDR3 length: 14 amino acids. CDR3 sequence (DNA): TGTGCCAGCAGTTTGCCAGGAGGGAACACTGAAGCTTTCTTT. It translates to CASSLPGGNTEAFF.

The genes are TRBV29-1 and TRBJ1-1; D unclear. Per the germline V gene, CDR1 is SQVTM and CDR2 is ANQGSEA. V was clipped by 6 bases and J by 4 bases, with 15 bases between them. The CDR3 covers 13 residues. The CDR3 loop is CSVDRTAGTEAFF. The CDR3 nucleotides read TGCAGCGTGGACCGGACGGCGGGCACTGAAGCTTTCTTT.